The 13 T cell receptor beta chains below all came from one sample that was sequenced in a study of cytomegalovirus exposure and HLA in healthy donors. This PCR relied on a set of 60 Vbeta primers and 13 Jbeta primers. Sequencing used immunoSEQ multiplex PCR; TCRdb keeps in-frame clones, though not all of them. In the table there are 150,000 to 200,000 clones, roughly nine tenths of which are singletons. Sequenced material: PBMCs. These receptors originate from a girl under three years old in good health and CMV-seronegative.

This rearrangement joins TRBV5-6 to TRBJ2-5; tentative D call: TRBD2 (5 bases). The germline V gene encodes CDR1 SGHDT and CDR2 YYEEEE. The germline V and J ends were trimmed by 5 bases and 0 bases, with 14 bases remaining between them. CDR3 length: 15 residues. CDR3 sequence: CASSRVSGYQETQYF. The CDR3 nucleotides are TGTGCCAGCAGTCGTGTTTCGGGGTACCAAGAGACCCAGTACTTC.

CDR3: CASSFQTSGYNEQFF. CDR3 DNA: TGTGCCAGCAGCTTCCAGACTAGCGGTTACAATGAGCAGTTCTTC. The chain carries TRBV11-1 and TRBJ2-1; TRBD2 matches at 9 bases. This CDR3 comprises 15 residues. Germline V gene data show CDR1 as SGHAT and CDR2 as FQDESV (reference sequence). The ends lost 3 bases at V and 4 bases at J; junction bases unmatched: 4.

This sequence joins TRBV15 and TRBJ2-4, with a weak D call TRBD2 (5 bases). Germline V gene sequence: CDR1 LNHNV, CDR2 YYDKDF (reference sequence). This CDR3 has 18 residues. V lost 1 base and J 2 bases, leaving 18 bases between the germline ends. The CDR3 DNA reads as TGTGCCACCAGCAGAGCCTCGACTACTCGACAATCCAAAAACATTCAGTACTTC. Encoded protein: CATSRASTTRQSKNIQYF. Full variable domain (rest looked up from reference TRBV15 and TRBJ2-4): DAMVIQNPRYQVTQFGKPVTLSCSQTLNHNVMYWYQQKSSQAPKLLFHYYDKDFNNEADTPDNFQSRRPNTSFCFLDIRSPGLGDTAMYLCATSRASTTRQSKNIQYFGAGTRLSVL.

This clone was seen just once. The DNA for the CDR3 is TGTGCCAGCAGCTTATGGCTAGCGGGGGAGTTTAGTCGTGCAGATACGCAGTATTTT. The encoded protein is CASSLWLAGEFSRADTQYF. The V gene is TRBV11-2, the J gene TRBJ2-3; 10 bases map to TRBD2. The germline V gene encodes CDR1 SGHAT and CDR2 FQNNGV. After removal of 2 bases from V and 4 bases from J, the junction contained 15 bases not matched to a gene. This CDR3 has 19 amino acids. Supplemented by reference TRBV11-2 and TRBJ2-3, the full variable domain reads EAGVAQSPRYKIIEKRQSVAFWCNPISGHATLYWYQQILGQGPKLLIQFQNNGVVDDSQLPKDRFSAERLKGVDSTLKIQPAKLEDSAVYLCASSLWLAGEFSRADTQYFGPGTRLTVL.

The V and J genes are TRBV2 and TRBJ2-7; TRBD2 matches 10 bases. Germline V gene sequence: CDR1 SNHLY, CDR2 FYNNEI. The CDR3 runs 14 residues. V was clipped by 6 bases and J by 1 base; unmatched bases: 3. The CDR3 sequence: CASSLAGASYEQYF. The CDR3 region has the DNA TGTGCCAGCAGCCTAGCGGGAGCGTCCTACGAGCAGTACTTC.

The rearrangement links TRBV29-1 to TRBJ1-2; tentative D call: TRBD1 (6 bases). The CDR3 is 14 residues long. From germline, CDR1 is SQVTM and CDR2 ANQGSEA. V was cut by 4 bases and J by 4 bases, with 16 bases left in between. For the CDR3, the DNA is TGCAGCGTTGGACCCCGACAGGCTCTCTATGGCTACACCTTC. The encoded protein is CSVGPRQALYGYTF. Full variable domain (missing parts from reference TRBV29-1 and TRBJ1-2): SAVISQKPSRDICQRGTSLTIQCQVDSQVTMMFWYRQQPGQSLTLIATANQGSEATYESGFVIDKFPISRPNLTFSTLTVSNMSPEDSSIYLCSVGPRQALYGYTFGSGTRLTVV.

In this sample, this clone turned up a few times. The chain links TRBV7-5 to TRBJ1-1; the table's D call of TRBD1 was not tested on the DNA. TRBV7-5 is classified as a pseudogene. The CDR3 extends over 14 amino acids. CDR3 coding DNA: TGTGTCAGAAGCCCCCGGACAGGGCTGACTGAAGCTTTCTTT. This encodes CVRSPRTGLTEAFF.

The chain couples TRBV4-1 to TRBJ2-6; 11 nucleotides align to TRBD2. This CDR3 is 20 amino acids long. The V segment lost 4 bases and the J segment 2 bases; nucleotides outside the gene matches: 13. Germline-derived CDR1 and CDR2 are MGHRA and YSYEKL. The CDR3 sequence: CASSLRLAGGDTAGANVLTF. The CDR3 nucleotides read TGCGCCAGCAGCCTCCGATTAGCGGGGGGGGACACTGCTGGGGCCAACGTCCTGACTTTC.

The chain is built from TRBV11-1 and TRBJ2-1, with TRBD1 identical over 10 bases. The V and J ends lost 5 bases and 6 bases, in that order; junction bases with no gene match: 7. Per the germline V gene, CDR1 is SGHAT and CDR2 is FQDESV (reference sequence). The CDR3 extends over 15 amino acids. The CDR3 is CASSVRDRGSNEQFF. Written as DNA, the CDR3 is TGTGCCAGCAGCGTCCGGGACAGGGGCTCCAATGAGCAGTTCTTC.

V is TRBV10-3 and J is TRBJ2-3, with a possible D match to TRBD2 (7 bases). Germline CDR1 ENHRY, CDR2 SYGVKD. V was pared by 6 bases and J by 0 bases, with 25 bases between. The CDR3 runs to 19 residues. CDR3 in amino acids: CAISLGGQGATPSTDTQYF. CDR3 sequence (DNA): TGTGCCATCAGCCTCGGGGGGCAGGGTGCCACACCGAGCACAGATACGCAGTATTTT.

This clone appeared a few times. V gene TRBV29-1 combines with J gene TRBJ2-7, with D possibly TRBD1 on 6 matching bases. Germline CDR1 is SQVTM and CDR2 is ANQGSEA. The CDR3 is made up of 14 amino acids. The ends were cut back, 7 bases at V and 1 base at J, with 17 bases in the middle. CDR3 in DNA: TGCAGCGAACACTACAGGGTTCGTTCCTACGAGCAGTACTTC. This sequence encodes CSEHYRVRSYEQYF.

This clone came up once. This sequence joins TRBV4-2 and TRBJ1-3, with 10 bases that match TRBD1. Trimming removed 0 bases from V and 5 bases from J; junction bases left unmatched: 7. CDR3 length: 17 amino acids. CDR1 is LGHNA and CDR2 is YNFKEQ in the germline V gene. The CDR3 region is CASSQEGTGDRRNTIYF. Written as DNA, the CDR3 is TGTGCCAGCAGCCAAGAGGGGACAGGGGACCGAAGAAACACCATATATTTT.

This clone was detected once. The chain has TRBV5-1 and TRBJ2-7; 8 bases map to TRBD1. V shed 0 bases, J shed 3 bases, and the junction held 5 bases outside the gene matches. Per germline, CDR1 SGHRS and CDR2 YFSETQ. There are 15 residues in the CDR3. As DNA, the CDR3 is TGCGCCAGCAGCTTGGGGACAGGGCCTTACTACGAGCAGTACTTC. Its protein product is CASSLGTGPYYEQYF. The entire variable domain, with the rest obtained from reference TRBV5-1 and TRBJ2-7, is as follows: KAGVTQTPRYLIKTRGQQVTLSCSPISGHRSVSWYQQTPGQGLQFLFEYFSETQRNKGNFPGRFSGRQFSNSRSEMNVSTLELGDSALYLCASSLGTGPYYEQYFGPGTRLTVT.